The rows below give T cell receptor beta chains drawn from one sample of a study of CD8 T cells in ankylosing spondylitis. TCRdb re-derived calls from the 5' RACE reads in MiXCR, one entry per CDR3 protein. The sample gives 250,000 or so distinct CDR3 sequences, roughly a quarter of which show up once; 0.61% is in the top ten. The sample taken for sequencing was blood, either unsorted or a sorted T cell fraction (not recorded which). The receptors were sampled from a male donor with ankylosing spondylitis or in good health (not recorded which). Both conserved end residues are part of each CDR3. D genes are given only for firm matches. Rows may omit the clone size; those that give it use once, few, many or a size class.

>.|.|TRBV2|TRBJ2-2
TGTGCCAGCAGAAAGGGACAACTTGGGACCGGGGAGCTGTTTTTT
CASRKGQLGTGELFF
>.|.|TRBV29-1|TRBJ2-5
TGCAGCGCGAGGGGACGGCTTCAAGAGACCCAGTACTTC
CSARGRLQETQYF
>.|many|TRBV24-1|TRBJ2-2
TGTGCCACCAGTGCGGAGAGCACCGGGGAGCTGTTTTTT
CATSAESTGELFF
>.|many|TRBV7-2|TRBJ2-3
TGTGCCAGCAGCTTATTGGGGGCGCTGGCCCCAGATACGCAGTATTTT
CASSLLGALAPDTQYF
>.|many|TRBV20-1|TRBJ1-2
TGCAGTGCTAGAGAGAAGGGCCGGGGCTACACCTTC
CSAREKGRGYTF
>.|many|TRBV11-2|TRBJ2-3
TGTGCCAGCAGCCCCGTCAGGACCAGGAGCACAGATACGCAGTATTTT
CASSPVRTRSTDTQYF
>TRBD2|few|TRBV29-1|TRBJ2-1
TGCAGCGACCACCCCCGGGGGGGTTCCAATGAGCAGTTCTTC
CSDHPRGGSNEQFF
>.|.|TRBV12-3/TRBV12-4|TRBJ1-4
TGTGCCAGCAGTCCCCGCAGATCTGCTAATGAAAAACTGTTTTTT
CASSPRRSANEKLFF
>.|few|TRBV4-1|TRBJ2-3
TGCGCCAGCAGGAGGGTGGGGGGCCCCAGCACAGATACGCAGTATTTT
CASRRVGGPSTDTQYF
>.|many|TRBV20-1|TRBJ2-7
TGCAGTGCCACAAACACAGAAACCTACGAGCAGTACTTC
CSATNTETYEQYF
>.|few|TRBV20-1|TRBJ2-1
TGCAGTGCTAGAGATTTCGGACTTTTGTCCAATGAGCAGTTCTTC
CSARDFGLLSNEQFF
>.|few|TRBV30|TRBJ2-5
TGTGCCTGGAGTGTACGTGAGACCCAGTACTTC
CAWSVRETQYF
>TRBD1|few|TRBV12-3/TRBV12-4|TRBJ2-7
TGTGCCAGCGGGACAGACTACGAGCAGTACTTC
CASGTDYEQYF
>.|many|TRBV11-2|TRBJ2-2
TGTGCCAGCAGCCGAGTGGCAGGGACGGCGAACACCGGGGAGCTGTTTTTT
CASSRVAGTANTGELFF
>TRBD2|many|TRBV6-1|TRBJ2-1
TGTGCCAGCAGTGGGACTAGCGGGGTCAATGAGCAGTTCTTC
CASSGTSGVNEQFF
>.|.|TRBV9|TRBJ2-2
TGTGCCAGCAGCGCCAGCTCCGGCCTTCTTGTCGGGGAGCTGTTTTTT
CASSASSGLLVGELFF
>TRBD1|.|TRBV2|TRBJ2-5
TGTGCCGCCACCCGAGGACAGGGGGCTTTGACGACCCAGTACTTC
CAATRGQGALTTQYF
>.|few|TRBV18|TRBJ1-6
TGTGCCAGCTCACCAGGGCAGAGGAATTCACCCCTCCACTTT
CASSPGQRNSPLHF
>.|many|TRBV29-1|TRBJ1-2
TGCAGCGTTGAGAGAGCGCACTATGGCTACACCTTC
CSVERAHYGYTF
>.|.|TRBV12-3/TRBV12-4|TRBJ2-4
TGTGCCAGCAGCCTTTCCTGGGACACCAAAAACATTCAGTACTTC
CASSLSWDTKNIQYF
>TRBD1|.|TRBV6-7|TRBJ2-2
TGTGCCAGCAGTTACGAGAGGCAGGGGGCGTCTTCGAACACCGGGGAGCTGTTTTTT
CASSYERQGASSNTGELFF
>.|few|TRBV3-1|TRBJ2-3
TGTGCCTCCTGCCAAGACCTAGCGCCGGGACACTTCACAGATACGCAGTATTTT
CASCQDLAPGHFTDTQYF
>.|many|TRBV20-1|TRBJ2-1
TGCAGTGCTAGAGATCTGGGAGGTCTCAATGAGCAGTTCTTC
CSARDLGGLNEQFF
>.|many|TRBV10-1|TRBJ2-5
TGCGCCAGCGGTCCAGCAGGGAGCCAAGAGACCCAGTACTTC
CASGPAGSQETQYF